Listed below are T cell receptor beta chains from one sample, sequenced in a study of blood T cell repertoires in COVID-19. TCRdb keeps only in-frame clones here, not all; method: immunoSEQ multiplex PCR. The table lists about 180,000 clones, about 85% of them singletons. What was sequenced was peripheral blood. The source is a person between 65 and 79 years old with COVID-19, enrolled during active disease. CDR3s include the opening cysteine and the closing phenylalanine or tryptophan.

j_gene: TRBJ1-5; len: 15; v_gene: TRBV6-2/TRBV6-3; CDR3aa: CASSTGQGVNQPQHF
j_gene: TRBJ2-2; len: 16; v_gene: TRBV6-2/TRBV6-3; CDR3aa: CASSYAGGPSTGELFF
j_gene: TRBJ1-5; len: 16; v_gene: TRBV15; CDR3aa: CATSRRGTGGGQPQHF
j_gene: TRBJ2-7; len: 15; v_gene: TRBV28; CDR3aa: CASSIIGTSRYEQYF
j_gene: TRBJ1-6; len: 15; v_gene: TRBV28; CDR3aa: CASSLGGAANSPLHF
j_gene: TRBJ2-7; len: 14; v_gene: TRBV27; CDR3aa: CASRGTRGAYEQYF
j_gene: TRBJ2-1; len: 15; v_gene: TRBV9; CDR3aa: CASSAASGAYNEQFF
j_gene: TRBJ2-1; len: 15; v_gene: TRBV5-4; CDR3aa: CASSFSGRPYNEQFF
j_gene: TRBJ1-2; len: 17; v_gene: TRBV30; CDR3aa: CAWSAPFNIRDYYGYTF
j_gene: TRBJ1-1; len: 13; v_gene: TRBV2; CDR3aa: CASGGHSNTEAFF
j_gene: TRBJ2-3; len: 12; v_gene: TRBV7-9; CDR3aa: CASSLDIDTQYF
j_gene: TRBJ2-1; len: 16; v_gene: TRBV4-3; CDR3aa: CASSQEVSGLYNEQFF
j_gene: TRBJ1-3; len: 16; v_gene: TRBV11-2; CDR3aa: CASSLSGTVSGNTIYF
j_gene: TRBJ1-2; len: 19; v_gene: TRBV3-1/TRBV3-2; CDR3aa: CASSQDGGAPLAKDYGYTF
j_gene: TRBJ2-7; len: 17; v_gene: TRBV6-4; CDR3aa: CASRQSPTGTTPYEQYF
j_gene: TRBJ2-5; len: 17; v_gene: TRBV4-1; CDR3aa: CASSQVSGGIPQETQYF
j_gene: TRBJ2-2; len: 15; v_gene: TRBV18; CDR3aa: CASSRVQGASGELFF
j_gene: TRBJ1-5; len: 16; v_gene: TRBV28; CDR3aa: CASRVTGGWGNQPQHF
j_gene: TRBJ2-1; len: 15; v_gene: TRBV5-1; CDR3aa: CASSLETVSYNEQFF
j_gene: TRBJ1-1; len: 14; v_gene: TRBV6-5; CDR3aa: CASSSLFLGGEAFF
j_gene: TRBJ2-3; len: 16; v_gene: TRBV28; CDR3aa: CASTLQGQGARDTQYF
j_gene: TRBJ2-1; len: 17; v_gene: TRBV4-3; CDR3aa: CASSRRLASSAYNEQFF
j_gene: TRBJ1-3; len: 20; v_gene: TRBV28; CDR3aa: CASSAITGVDAVFSGNTIYF
j_gene: TRBJ1-1; len: 11; v_gene: TRBV19; CDR3aa: CASSPGPEAFF
j_gene: TRBJ1-6; len: 18; v_gene: TRBV28; CDR3aa: CASSLLVRSTGGRSPLHF
j_gene: TRBJ2-2; len: 16; v_gene: TRBV4-1; CDR3aa: CASSQDSGRANGELFF
j_gene: TRBJ2-1; len: 13; v_gene: TRBV7-9; CDR3aa: CASSSSSFSEQFF
j_gene: TRBJ1-2; len: 12; v_gene: TRBV28; CDR3aa: CASSSIGYGYTF
j_gene: TRBJ2-7; len: 13; v_gene: TRBV11-2; CDR3aa: CASSLGGPYEQYF
j_gene: TRBJ2-6; len: 14; v_gene: TRBV27; CDR3aa: CASSLSSGANVLTF
j_gene: TRBJ2-1; len: 15; v_gene: TRBV7-6; CDR3aa: CASSLDSFSYNEQFF
j_gene: TRBJ1-3; len: 12; v_gene: TRBV9; CDR3aa: CASSLLGGDIYF
j_gene: TRBJ1-3; len: 11; v_gene: TRBV29-1; CDR3aa: CSVGGQNTIYF
j_gene: TRBJ2-1; len: 17; v_gene: TRBV4-3; CDR3aa: CASSQDLGRGTYNEQFF
j_gene: TRBJ1-6; len: 16; v_gene: TRBV7-8; CDR3aa: CASSLGQGSANSPLHF
j_gene: TRBJ1-5; len: 14; v_gene: TRBV27; CDR3aa: CASSFSGSEQPQHF
j_gene: TRBJ1-3; len: 17; v_gene: TRBV18; CDR3aa: CASSNTGQPNSGNTIYF
j_gene: TRBJ2-3; len: 12; v_gene: TRBV7-8; CDR3aa: CASSLGWDTQYF
j_gene: TRBJ2-4; len: 14; v_gene: TRBV19; CDR3aa: CASSMGAIKNIQYF
j_gene: TRBJ1-2; len: 12; v_gene: TRBV25-1; CDR3aa: CASSVEGNGYTF
j_gene: TRBJ2-3; len: 16; v_gene: TRBV29-1; CDR3aa: CSASSGGPGSTDTQYF
j_gene: TRBJ1-2; len: 14; v_gene: TRBV7-9; CDR3aa: CASSSPVEVYGYTF
j_gene: TRBJ2-3; len: 15; v_gene: TRBV7-2; CDR3aa: CASSLVLAGGRTQYF
j_gene: TRBJ1-5; len: 12; v_gene: TRBV28; CDR3aa: CAINRGIQPQHF
j_gene: TRBJ2-1; len: 14; v_gene: TRBV6-5; CDR3aa: CASSSGVSYNEQFF
j_gene: TRBJ1-1; len: 14; v_gene: TRBV2; CDR3aa: CASSGQGPNTEAFF
j_gene: TRBJ2-1; len: 13; v_gene: TRBV6-4; CDR3aa: CASSDSARNEQFF
j_gene: TRBJ1-2; len: 14; v_gene: TRBV10-3; CDR3aa: CAIRPGQENYGYTF
j_gene: TRBJ1-1; len: 13; v_gene: TRBV5-1; CDR3aa: CASMAGQLTEAFF
j_gene: TRBJ2-5; len: 16; v_gene: TRBV19; CDR3aa: CASRPLQGTREQTQYF
j_gene: TRBJ1-1; len: 14; v_gene: TRBV28; CDR3aa: CASRPPGQGPEAFF
j_gene: TRBJ1-4; len: 15; v_gene: TRBV28; CDR3aa: CASSTPRAGNEKLFF